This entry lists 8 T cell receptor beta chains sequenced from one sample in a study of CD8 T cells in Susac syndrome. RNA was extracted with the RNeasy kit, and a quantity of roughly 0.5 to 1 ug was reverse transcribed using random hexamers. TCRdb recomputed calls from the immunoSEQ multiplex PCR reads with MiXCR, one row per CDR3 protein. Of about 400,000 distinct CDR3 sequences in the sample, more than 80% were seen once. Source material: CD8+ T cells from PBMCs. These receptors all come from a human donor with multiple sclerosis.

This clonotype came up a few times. The DNA of the CDR3 is TGTGCCAGCAGCCCAAACCCCAGGGGGATGGATGAAAAACTGTTTTTT. It codes for CASSPNPRGMDEKLFF. V is TRBV7-8 and J is TRBJ1-4; TRBD1 aligns across 7 bases. Germline V lookup: CDR1 SGHVS, CDR2 FQNEAQ. The CDR3 has 16 residues. V lost 5 bases, J lost 6 bases, and 12 bases stayed unmatched.

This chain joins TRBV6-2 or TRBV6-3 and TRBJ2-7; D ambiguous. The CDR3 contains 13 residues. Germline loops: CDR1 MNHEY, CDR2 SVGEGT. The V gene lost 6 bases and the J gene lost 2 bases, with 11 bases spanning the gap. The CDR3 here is CASSLAVAYEQYF. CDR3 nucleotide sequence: TGTGCCAGCAGCTTGGCAGTAGCCTACGAGCAGTACTTC.

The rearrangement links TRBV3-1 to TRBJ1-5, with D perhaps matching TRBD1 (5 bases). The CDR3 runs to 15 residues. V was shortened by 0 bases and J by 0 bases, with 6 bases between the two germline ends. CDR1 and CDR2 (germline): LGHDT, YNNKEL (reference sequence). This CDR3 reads CASSQEGLSNQPQHF. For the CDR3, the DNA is TGTGCCAGCAGCCAAGAGGGGCTTAGCAATCAGCCCCAGCATTTT.

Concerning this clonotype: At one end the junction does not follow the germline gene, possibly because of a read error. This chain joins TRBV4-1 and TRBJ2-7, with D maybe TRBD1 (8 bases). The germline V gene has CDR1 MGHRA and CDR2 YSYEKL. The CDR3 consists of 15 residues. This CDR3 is CASSQEDRGGYERYF. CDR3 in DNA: TGCGCCAGCAGCCAAGAAGACAGGGGAGGGTACGAGCGGTACTTC.

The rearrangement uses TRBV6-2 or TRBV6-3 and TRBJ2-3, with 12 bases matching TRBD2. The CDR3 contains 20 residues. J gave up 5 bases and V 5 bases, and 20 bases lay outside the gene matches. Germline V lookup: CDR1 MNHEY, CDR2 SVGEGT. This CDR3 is CASSPLLGLAGPPGGDTQYF. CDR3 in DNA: TGTGCCAGCAGTCCTCTACTCGGACTAGCGGGACCCCCGGGTGGAGATACGCAGTATTTT.

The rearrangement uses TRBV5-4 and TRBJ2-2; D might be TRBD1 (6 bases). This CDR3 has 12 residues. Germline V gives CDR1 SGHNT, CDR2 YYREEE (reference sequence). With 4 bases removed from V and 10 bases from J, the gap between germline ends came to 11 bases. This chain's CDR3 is CASSPTGMELFF. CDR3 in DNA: TGTGCCAGCAGCCCTACAGGGATGGAGCTGTTTTTT.

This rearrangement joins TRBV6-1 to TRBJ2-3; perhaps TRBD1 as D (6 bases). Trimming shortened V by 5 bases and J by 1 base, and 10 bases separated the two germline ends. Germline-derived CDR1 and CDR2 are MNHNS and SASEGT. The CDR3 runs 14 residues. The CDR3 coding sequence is TGTGCCAGCAGTTATAACAGGGGCACAGATACGCAGTATTTT. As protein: CASSYNRGTDTQYF.

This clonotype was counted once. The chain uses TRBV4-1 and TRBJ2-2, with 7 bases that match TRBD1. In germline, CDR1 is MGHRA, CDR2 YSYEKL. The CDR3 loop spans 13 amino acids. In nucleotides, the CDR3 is TGCTTCAGCAGCCAGGGGGTCCCCGGGGAGCTGTTTTTT. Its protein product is CFSSQGVPGELFF.